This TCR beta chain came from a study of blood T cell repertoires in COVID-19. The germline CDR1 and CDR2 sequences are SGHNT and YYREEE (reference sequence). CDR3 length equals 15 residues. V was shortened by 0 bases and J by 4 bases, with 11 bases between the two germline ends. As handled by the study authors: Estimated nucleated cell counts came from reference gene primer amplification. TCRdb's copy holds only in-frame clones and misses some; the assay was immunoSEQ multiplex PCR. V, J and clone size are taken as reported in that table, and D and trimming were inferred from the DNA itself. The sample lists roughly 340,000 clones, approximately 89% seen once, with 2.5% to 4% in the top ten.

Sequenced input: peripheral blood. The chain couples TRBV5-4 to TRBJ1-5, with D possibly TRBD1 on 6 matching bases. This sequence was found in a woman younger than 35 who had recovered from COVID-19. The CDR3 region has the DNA TGTGCCAGCAGCTTGGGGACAGACAATAATCAGCCCCAGCATTTT. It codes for CASSLGTDNNQPQHF.